This T cell receptor beta chain was recovered during a study of OX40 agonist ivuxolimab in advanced cancers. With regard to the full study: Ivuxolimab was an agonistic, fully human IgG2 monoclonal antibody directed against OX40 (CD134), a costimulatory receptor. Intravenous ivuxolimab was administered to patients every 2 weeks at six dose levels: 0.01, 0.1, 0.3, 1.5, 3 and 10 mg/kg. Of the roughly 51 dose-escalation patients, hepatocellular carcinoma was present in approximately 20, melanoma in around 15, renal cell carcinoma in 9 and head and neck cancer in 9. The dose-escalation cohort was about 87% male with a mean age of approximately 60 years, ranging from about 23 to 85. Prior anti-PD-1, anti-PD-L1 or anti-CTLA-4 therapy was permitted, and checkpoint inhibitors had been received by 30% to 40% of dose-escalation patients. Partial responses were achieved by three dose-escalation patients, of whom one had hepatocellular carcinoma and two had cutaneous melanoma. Peripheral TCRbeta sequencing aimed to test whether ivuxolimab altered TCR sequence diversity and caused clonal T-cell expansion. The paper covers the monotherapy dose-escalation part of the phase I ivuxolimab trial, which included N of about 56 patients. General findings and caveats noted by the study authors: Clonal expansion of both CD4+ and CD8+ blood T cells was observed from baseline to week 6 at doses 0.1 to 3.0 mg/kg. Low levels of normalized T-cell clonal expansion were also seen in some nonresponding patients. On average, CD8+ T cells showed more expanded clones than CD4+ T cells after ivuxolimab. Which antigens the clonally expanded peripheral T cells were specific for was not determined. Partial responders in the 0.1-3.0 mg/kg groups had among the lowest normalized peripheral clonal expansion, especially among CD8+ T cells.

Genomic DNA was isolated from the sorted cells so that the TCRbeta CDR3 region could be sequenced. TCRbeta CDR3 regions were sequenced using the immunoSEQ Assay. TCRdb retrieved this table from immuneACCESS and kept in-frame rearrangements only. Not all clones are present; in checked studies, unresolved V genes account for under half, and no reason is known for the remainder. Present in this sample are over 75,000 clones, roughly 89% of which were seen just once. The top ten hold over 1.2% of the sample. The CDR3 runs 16 residues from the cysteine to the phenylalanine. Solely the CDR3 DNA is kept, with 48 bases framed from the first base. V is cut by 5 bases and J by 5 bases, and the space between the germline ends is 16 bases. CDR1 is given as SGHVS and CDR2 as FQNEAQ, both from the germline V gene. With regard to this clone: Its antigen target is currently unknown. No much larger clone is present one base from it, and per-base qualities are unavailable.

The trial excluded patients who had a history of autoimmune disease or were on systemic immunosuppression. Peripheral blood for TCR sequencing was collected from all dose cohorts at baseline, on cycle 4 day 1, and on cycle 7 day 1. The samples were drawn from a first-in-human, open-label, multicenter phase I dose-escalation trial of ivuxolimab. Adults with locally advanced or metastatic head and neck squamous cell, hepatocellular, melanoma or renal cell carcinoma were enrolled in the trial. Before TCR sequencing, CD4+ and CD8+ T cells were separately sorted from peripheral blood. The sequenced sample was CD4+ or CD8+ T cells sorted from blood, obtained in a trial of the OX40 agonist ivuxolimab. The chain is made from TRBV7-8 and TRBJ2-6, with the identity of the D gene unclear. The clonotype was recovered from an adult with an advanced solid tumor such as melanoma, head and neck, liver or kidney cancer. The nucleotide sequence is TGTGCCAGCAGCCCCCGGGCTCCCCGTTGGGCCAACGTCCTGACTTTC. Its coded protein is CASSPRAPRWANVLTF.